The 6 T cell receptor beta chains in this list originate from one sample, sequenced in a study of T cells in women clearing cervical HPV infection. TCRdb's copy holds only in-frame clones and misses some; the assay was immunoSEQ multiplex PCR. The specimen's table records tens of thousands of clones. Sequencing input: blood buffy coat. The source of these receptors is a woman between 18 and 70 years old with a cervical HPV16 infection that either progressed to CIN3+ or cleared (not recorded which).

Remarks on this clone: With the read ending 3 residues before the CDR3 end, the germline J gene is used to fill in that end. This rearrangement joins TRBV20-1 to TRBJ1-2; the match to TRBD1 covers 7 bases. Germline V lookup: CDR1 DFQATT, CDR2 SNEGSKA (reference sequence). The CDR3 runs 14 residues. J lost 4 bases, V lost 0 bases, and 5 bases had no gene match. CDR3 loop: CSARDHQGGYGYTF. Incomplete CDR3 DNA: TGCAGTGCTAGAGATCATCAGGGGGGCTATGGC.

On this clone itself: The read finishes 3 residues shy of the CDR3 end, and the germline J gene is used to complete it. V usage is TRBV2 and J usage is TRBJ1-2; no reliable D call. Trimming removed 0 bases at V and 5 bases at J, with 7 bases between. Germline V gives CDR1 SNHLY, CDR2 FYNNEI. This CDR3 region has 13 residues. CDR3 bases read: TGTGCCAGCAGTGAAGCGCCAGAGTATGGC. This translates into CASSEAPEYG. In full, the CDR3 reads CASSEAPEYGYTF.

Comment on this clone: The CDR3 end falls 3 residues outside the read, so it is completed with the germline J gene. The chain has TRBV20-1 and TRBJ2-5; a weak D match, TRBD2 (6 bases). The CDR3 has 14 residues. Trimming removed 6 bases from V and 2 bases from J, with 16 bases in between. Germline V gene lookup returns CDR1 DFQATT and CDR2 SNEGSKA (reference sequence). CDR3 in amino acids: CSAVPIAVQETQYF. The CDR3 bases that were read are TGCAGTGCGGTGCCGATAGCGGTACAAGAGACC.

Worth noting for this clone: The CDR3 extends 3 residues past the end of the read, so its final part is completed from the germline J gene. V gene TRBV7-9 combines with J gene TRBJ1-5; tentatively, D is TRBD1 (5 bases). Trimming took 8 bases from V and 8 from J, leaving 13 bases between them. Germline V lookup: CDR1 SEHNR, CDR2 FQNEAQ (reference sequence). The length of the CDR3 is 12 residues. CDR3 bases read: TGTGCCAGCTCCTGGGGGGGGGAGCCC. Translation gives CASSWGGEP. The CDR3 as a whole reads CASSWGGEPQHF.

Comment on this clone: The sequence runs out 3 residues before the end of the CDR3; the remainder is reconstructed from the germline J gene. This chain uses TRBV11-2 with TRBJ2-1; D unresolved. The CDR3 is made up of 11 amino acids. V was shortened by 1 base and J by 9 bases, with 4 bases between the two germline ends. Germline assignment: CDR1 SGHAT and CDR2 FQNNGV. CDR3 sequence: CASSLALEQFF. CDR3 DNA (partial): TGTGCCAGCAGCTTAGCTCTTGAG.

Comments on this clone: The read finishes 3 residues shy of the CDR3 end, and the germline J gene is used to complete it. V and J are TRBV18 and TRBJ1-1, with D uncertain. Trimming shortened V by 3 bases and J by 0 bases, and 8 bases separated the two germline ends. The CDR3 extends over 14 amino acids. Germline V gene sequence: CDR1 KGHSH, CDR2 LQKENI. The CDR3 region is CASSPYLMNTEAFF. CDR3 DNA (partial): TGTGCCAGCTCACCCTACCTCATGAACACTGAA. Based on the CDR3 plus reference TRBV18 and TRBJ1-1, the full variable domain is NAGVMQNPRHLVRRRGQEARLRCSPMKGHSHVYWYRQLPEEGLKFMVYLQKENIIDESGMPKERFSAEFPKEGPSILRIQQVVRGDSAAYFCASSPYLMNTEAFFGQGTRLTVV.